The 28 T cell receptor beta chains given below trace back to one sample, sequenced in a study of radiation and T cells in renal cell carcinoma. The time point: blood 4 weeks post-SBRT, at nephrectomy. The treatment was: 15 Gy SBRT to primary tumor, nephrectomy 4 weeks later. Profiled with immunoSEQ multiplex PCR; TCRdb holds only in-frame clones, not every one. The repertoire has 140,000 to 150,000 clones, less than 90% of them found once; the top ten carry under 20%. The specimen comprised blood, sampled from a patient whose treatment included radiotherapy and nephrectomy. Receptors were obtained from a woman in her 50s with renal cell carcinoma.

This clone was observed once. The chain has TRBV28 and TRBJ1-6; TRBD1 agrees at 9 bases. The CDR3 extends over 16 amino acids. In germline, CDR1 is MDHEN, CDR2 SYDVKM. The V gene end was trimmed by 5 bases and the J gene end by 5 bases; junction bases not matched to a gene: 7. Here the CDR3 DNA reads TGTGCCAGCAGTGCCGGGACAGGGATCCATAATTCACCCCTCCACTTT. This gives the protein CASSAGTGIHNSPLHF. Complete variable domain (other parts from reference TRBV28 and TRBJ1-6): DVKVTQSSRYLVKRTGEKVFLECVQDMDHENMFWYRQDPGLGLRLIYFSYDVKMKEKGDIPEGYSVSREKKERFSLILESASTNQTSMYLCASSAGTGIHNSPLHFGNGTRLTVT.

This chain links TRBV10-3 with TRBJ2-5, with 7 bases identical to TRBD2. The V gene end was trimmed by 8 bases and the J gene end by 5 bases; junction bases not matched to a gene: 8. Germline V gene sequence: CDR1 ENHRY, CDR2 SYGVKD. There are 13 residues in the CDR3. The CDR3 DNA sequence: TGTGCCATCGGGCGGGGGAAAGGGGAGACCCAGTACTTC. It encodes CAIGRGKGETQYF.

This sequence joins TRBV19 and TRBJ1-1; maybe TRBD1 (5 bases). The CDR3 consists of 14 residues. Trimming cost V 3 bases and J 4 bases, with 12 bases left between them. Per the germline V gene, CDR1 is LNHDA and CDR2 is SQIVND (reference sequence). This CDR3 is CASSIGGIGTEAFF. CDR3 sequence (DNA): TGTGCCAGTAGTATTGGGGGTATTGGCACTGAAGCTTTCTTT.

A word on this clone: Other DNA sequences of this sample code for an identical CDR3. The rearrangement uses TRBV5-1 and TRBJ2-1; D ambiguous. Per germline, CDR1 SGHRS and CDR2 YFSETQ. V was trimmed by 0 bases and J by 7 bases, leaving 2 bases between them. The CDR3 consists of 11 residues. CDR3 in DNA: TGCGCCAGCAGCTTGGGAAATGAGCAGTTCTTC. This translates into CASSLGNEQFF.

This rearrangement joins TRBV9 to TRBJ1-2, with D tentatively TRBD1 (5 bases). Germline assignment: CDR1 SGDLS and CDR2 YYNGEE. The V end lost 0 bases, the J end lost 5 bases, and 14 bases lay between the germline ends. The CDR3 loop spans 15 amino acids. CDR3 sequence: CASSVGGTGWYGYTF. DNA of the CDR3: TGTGCCAGCAGCGTAGGCGGCACAGGATGGTATGGCTACACCTTC.

This chain connects TRBV6-4 to TRBJ1-2, with 8 bases lining up with TRBD1. The V segment lost 2 bases and the J segment 7 bases; nucleotides outside the gene matches: 9. This CDR3 region has 15 residues. In germline, CDR1 is MRHNA, CDR2 SNTAGT. CDR3 protein: CASSDAPGGSGGYTF. The CDR3, as DNA: TGTGCCAGCAGTGACGCTCCAGGGGGCTCGGGTGGCTACACCTTC.

This clone was detected only once. The chain uses TRBV7-9 and TRBJ2-2; no definite D call. CDR3 length: 10 residues. Germline V gene data show CDR1 as SEHNR and CDR2 as FQNEAQ (reference sequence). Trimming removed 5 bases at V and 10 bases at J, with 5 bases between. CDR3 sequence: CASSRMELFF. CDR3 DNA sequence: TGTGCCAGCAGCCGCATGGAGCTGTTTTTT.

This clone was found once. The rearrangement joins TRBV13 to TRBJ2-1, with a tentative D call TRBD1 (6 bases). This CDR3 spans 14 amino acids. The V and J ends lost 2 bases and 4 bases respectively, with 9 bases between them. The germline gives CDR1 PRHDT, CDR2 FYEKMQ (reference sequence). The chain's CDR3 is CASSLTGLYNEQFF. CDR3 nucleotides: TGTGCCAGCAGCTTAACAGGGCTTTACAATGAGCAGTTCTTC.

The chain couples TRBV7-6 to TRBJ1-1; TRBD1 aligns across 7 bases. The trim removed 1 base at V and 6 bases at J, leaving 5 bases unmatched. The V gene's germline CDR1 is SGHVS and CDR2 FNYEAQ. This CDR3 comprises 14 residues. CDR3 amino acids: CASSLVRGAPEAFF. CDR3 in DNA: TGTGCCAGCAGCTTAGTCAGGGGGGCACCTGAAGCTTTCTTT.

The chain employs TRBV6-5 and TRBJ1-6, with TRBD1 matching 8 bases. Unmatched junction bases numbered 7, after V lost 6 bases and J lost 6 bases. The CDR3 length is 15 residues. Germline values: CDR1 MNHEY, CDR2 SVGAGI. CDR3 protein: CASRSVQGANSPLHF. As DNA, the CDR3 is TGTGCCAGCAGGTCCGTTCAGGGGGCTAATTCACCCCTCCACTTT.

The gene calls are TRBV9 and TRBJ2-1; 7 bases fit TRBD1. CDR1 is SGDLS, CDR2 YYNGEE, per germline. V shed 4 bases and J 1 base; nucleotides not matched to a gene: 5. There are 15 residues in the CDR3. CDR3 protein: CASSRGGRSYNEQFF. CDR3 DNA sequence: TGTGCCAGCAGCCGAGGGGGCAGGTCCTACAATGAGCAGTTCTTC.

The chain joins TRBV5-1 to TRBJ1-1; TRBD1 is a possible D gene (5 bases). Germline lookup yields CDR1 SGHRS and CDR2 YFSETQ. The CDR3 sequence is 15 residues long. The V end lost 0 bases, the J end lost 2 bases, and 11 bases lay between the germline ends. The CDR3 loop reads CASSLEPGVNTEAFF. CDR3 bases: TGCGCCAGCAGCTTGGAGCCGGGGGTAAACACTGAAGCTTTCTTT.

This chain joins TRBV19 and TRBJ1-2; D is ambiguous. The CDR3 is 13 residues long. V lost 5 bases and J lost 8, with 15 bases in between. Germline lookup yields CDR1 LNHDA and CDR2 SQIVND (reference sequence). CDR3 in DNA: TGTGCCAGTAGTCCCTCTTTGGCCCTCGGCTACACCTTC. Its translation is CASSPSLALGYTF.

The J gene is TRBJ1-1, the V gene TRBV27; D is possibly TRBD1 (5 bases). The CDR3 is made up of 14 amino acids. Trimming left V 6 bases short and J 1 base short, with 12 bases between. Germline assignment: CDR1 MNHEY and CDR2 SMNVEV (reference sequence). This CDR3 is CASSPPQGNTEAFF. The CDR3 bases are TGTGCCAGCAGCCCGCCCCAGGGGAACACTGAAGCTTTCTTT.

The chain recombines TRBV28 with TRBJ2-3, with 9 nucleotides matching TRBD2. Germline loops: CDR1 MDHEN, CDR2 SYDVKM. The CDR3 covers 18 residues. Trimming removed 3 bases from V and 4 bases from J; junction bases left unmatched: 14. This CDR3 reads CASSLGISGGRGADTQYF. The CDR3 DNA sequence: TGTGCCAGCAGTTTGGGTATTAGCGGGGGACGCGGCGCAGATACGCAGTATTTT.

This chain uses TRBV4-1 with TRBJ2-7; 10 bases align to TRBD1. With V trimmed by 1 base and J by 0 bases, 0 bases remained unmatched. Germline V gene sequence: CDR1 MGHRA, CDR2 YSYEKL. The CDR3 contains 15 residues. The CDR3 is CASSQGQGASYEQYF. The CDR3 nucleotides read TGCGCCAGCAGCCAAGGACAGGGGGCCTCCTACGAGCAGTACTTC.

The V and J genes are TRBV18 and TRBJ1-2; TRBD1 is a possible D gene (6 bases). Per the germline V gene, CDR1 is KGHSH and CDR2 is LQKENI. V was pared by 3 bases and J by 8 bases, with 16 bases between. The CDR3 spans 14 residues. The CDR3 DNA is TGTGCCAGCTCACCTGGGGGCCCGGTTGACGGCTACACCTTC. Protein sequence: CASSPGGPVDGYTF.

The chain is built from TRBV5-8 and TRBJ2-3; maybe TRBD2 (7 bases). The germline V gene encodes CDR1 SGHTS and CDR2 YDEGEE. V lost 4 bases to trimming and J lost 5 bases, with 14 bases between them. This CDR3 comprises 14 residues. The CDR3 loop is CASSNGGRGDTQYF. The CDR3 DNA sequence: TGTGCCAGCAGCAACGGGGGGCGGGGAGATACGCAGTATTTT.

The sample holds one count of this clone. The gene calls are TRBV2 and TRBJ2-2; D gene ambiguous. Trimming took 4 bases from V and 0 from J, leaving 9 bases between them. The CDR3 consists of 15 residues. Germline V lookup: CDR1 SNHLY, CDR2 FYNNEI. As DNA, the CDR3 is TGTGCCAGCAGTGTTGTCAGAGCGAACACCGGGGAGCTGTTTTTT. It yields the protein CASSVVRANTGELFF.

The chain recombines TRBV28 with TRBJ1-2; D remains unclear. The CDR3 has 15 residues. CDR1 is MDHEN and CDR2 is SYDVKM in the germline V gene. Trimming shortened V by 1 base and J by 8 bases, and 17 bases separated the two germline ends. The CDR3 sequence is CASSLFTAEIMGYTF. CDR3 sequence (DNA): TGTGCCAGCAGTTTATTTACAGCGGAAATTATGGGCTACACCTTC.

The V gene is TRBV11-2, the J gene TRBJ1-2, with 9 bases that match TRBD1. The CDR3 sequence is 16 residues long. V was clipped by 3 bases and J by 6 bases; unmatched bases: 11. Germline assignment: CDR1 SGHAT and CDR2 FQNNGV. CDR3 sequence reads: CASSFINRDRDNGYTF. The CDR3, as DNA: TGTGCCAGCAGCTTTATAAACCGGGACAGGGATAATGGCTACACCTTC.

V gene TRBV7-2 combines with J gene TRBJ2-7; D tentatively fits TRBD1 or TRBD2 (7 bases each). The CDR3 runs 13 residues. Trimming removed 5 bases from V and 6 bases from J, with 14 bases in between. The germline V gene has CDR1 SGHTA and CDR2 FQGNSA. In DNA, the CDR3 is TGTGCCAGCAGCGAGGGGGCGGGGGCCGAGCAGTACTTC. Translated, it gives CASSEGAGAEQYF.

The chain recombines TRBV4-1 with TRBJ2-7; 10 bases fit TRBD1. The CDR3 loop spans 15 amino acids. In germline, CDR1 is MGHRA, CDR2 YSYEKL. The V and J ends lost 0 bases and 3 bases, in that order; junction bases with no gene match: 2. The DNA of the CDR3 is TGCGCCAGCAGCCAAGAGAGGACAGGGGGCTACGAGCAGTACTTC. This codes for CASSQERTGGYEQYF.

This clone has ten or more counts. The gene calls are TRBV5-4 and TRBJ2-5, with a possible D match to TRBD1 (7 bases). This CDR3 has 17 amino acids. V was pared by 3 bases and J by 5 bases, with 23 bases between. CDR1 and CDR2 from the germline V gene are SGHNT and YYREEE (reference sequence). CDR3 in DNA: TGTGCCAGCAGCTCCATTGCAGGGGGGTTGGTCAGGGAGACCCAGTACTTC. It is translated as CASSSIAGGLVRETQYF.

This chain connects TRBV5-5 to TRBJ1-3; D is ambiguous. The germline V gene encodes CDR1 SGHKS and CDR2 YYEKEE (reference sequence). The CDR3 runs 11 residues. The V and J ends lost 1 base and 6 bases respectively, with 2 bases between them. The CDR3 coding sequence is TGTGCCAGCAGCTTGACAAACACCATATATTTT. As protein: CASSLTNTIYF.

A single count supports this clone. This chain joins TRBV27 and TRBJ1-4; possible D gene TRBD1, 6 bases. This CDR3 contains 15 residues. Trimming took off 5 bases at V and 4 bases at J, with 14 bases between the two ends. CDR1 and CDR2 (germline): MNHEY, SMNVEV (reference sequence). CDR3 residues: CASSPAGAGNEKLFF. DNA for the CDR3: TGTGCCAGCAGTCCCGCGGGGGCGGGTAATGAAAAACTGTTTTTT.

The rearrangement uses TRBV5-6 and TRBJ2-7; 11 bases align to TRBD2. With V trimmed by 0 bases and J by 4 bases, 3 bases remained unmatched. The CDR3 is made up of 15 amino acids. The germline gives CDR1 SGHDT, CDR2 YYEEEE. The CDR3 bases are TGTGCCAGCAGCTTGGTAGCTAGCGGGAGGTACGAGCAGTACTTC. Its translation is CASSLVASGRYEQYF.

This clone appeared a single time. V usage is TRBV11-2 and J usage is TRBJ2-4; TRBD2 matches at 7 bases. This CDR3 is 15 amino acids long. Germline assignment: CDR1 SGHAT and CDR2 FQNNGV. The J segment lost 6 bases and the V segment lost 1 base, leaving 6 bases of the junction unmatched. CDR3 sequence (DNA): TGTGCCAGCAGCTTAGGAGTGGGCGGGGGAAACATTCAGTACTTC. Encoded protein: CASSLGVGGGNIQYF.